This is a list of T cell receptor beta chains from one sample in a study of T cells in Graves' hyperthyroidism and ophthalmopathy. In TCRdb, the multiplex PCR reads were re-called with MiXCR into one record per CDR3 protein. The repertoire consists of fewer than 650,000 distinct CDR3 sequences, with about 14% occurring once and the leading ten covering roughly 6.9%. Sequencing was done on a sample of blood. The receptors shown here come from a woman aged 18-29 years with Graves' ophthalmopathy. Both conserved end residues are part of each CDR3. The D gene is left open where the match is weak. Size is stated for part of the rows, as once, few or many counts, or as a class when the clone is expanded.

J | D | size | V | DNA | CDR3
TRBJ2-7 | . | many | TRBV30 | TGTGCCTGGAGTCCCCGGGGCCGAGGGGGCGAGCAGTACTTC | CAWSPRGRGGEQYF
TRBJ2-1 | . | many | TRBV7-9 | TGTGCCAGCAGTTCCCGGAATGAGCAGTTCTTC | CASSSRNEQFF
TRBJ2-1 | TRBD2 | . | TRBV7-2 | TGTGCCAGCAGCTTTTCCATTAGCGGGGACTACAATGAGCAGTTCTTC | CASSFSISGDYNEQFF
TRBJ2-1 | . | many | TRBV20-1 | TGCAGTGCTAGAGAGGCCACTTGGGAGAGACCACACAATGAGCAGTTCTTC | CSAREATWERPHNEQFF
TRBJ1-1 | . | . | TRBV20-1 | TGCGAGGCAGGGCATGGGACTGAAGCTTTCTTT | CEAGHGTEAFF
TRBJ2-5 | . | many | TRBV6-1 | TGTGCCAGCAGTGATTCGGCATTCGGGGGCCAAGAGACCCAGTACTTC | CASSDSAFGGQETQYF
TRBJ1-5 | TRBD1 | . | TRBV28 | TGTGCCAGCAGTCCTCCGGGACAGGGGGCCTGGGGGGTGGAGGGCAATCAGCCCCAGCATTTT | CASSPPGQGAWGVEGNQPQHF
TRBJ1-4 | . | many | TRBV11-3 | TGTGCCAGCAGCTTAGCGGATGAAAAACTGTTTTTT | CASSLADEKLFF
TRBJ2-1 | . | many | TRBV11-3 | TGTGCCAGCAGCTTAGAGGGGGCGGAACCATACAATGAGCAGTTCTTC | CASSLEGAEPYNEQFF
TRBJ1-5 | . | few | TRBV7-2 | TGTGCCAGCAGCTTGGCCATTCTCCCGAACCAGCCCCAGCATTTT | CASSLAILPNQPQHF
TRBJ1-2 | . | many | TRBV5-5 | TGTGCCAGCAGCGGCGGGGACACCAACTATGGCTACACCTTC | CASSGGDTNYGYTF
TRBJ2-5 | TRBD1 | . | TRBV12-5 | TGTGCTAGTGGTTTACTTACAGGGGGCTCGGGAGAGACCCAGTACTTC | CASGLLTGGSGETQYF
TRBJ2-5 | TRBD1 | many | TRBV7-8 | TGTGCCAGCAGCTTCGGCGGACAGGGGTGGGAAGAGACCCAGTACTTC | CASSFGGQGWEETQYF
TRBJ1-2 | . | many | TRBV4-1 | TGCGCCAGCAGCCAGGATACCGGGACTCCGACCAACTATGGCTACACCTTC | CASSQDTGTPTNYGYTF
TRBJ2-4 | . | many | TRBV30 | TGTGCCTGGAAGGTCGACAGAGCCAAAAACATTCAGTACTTC | CAWKVDRAKNIQYF
TRBJ2-1 | . | . | TRBV7-9 | TGTGCCAGCAGCTTCACCGACGGGGATGAGCAGTTCTTC | CASSFTDGDEQFF
TRBJ2-7 | . | many | TRBV27 | TGTGCCAGCAGTTTAATCGGGGAGGTACCCTACGAGCAGTACTTC | CASSLIGEVPYEQYF
TRBJ2-2 | TRBD1 | many | TRBV7-3 | TGTGCCAGCACCCTGGACAGGGGGTACGGGGAGCTGTTTTTT | CASTLDRGYGELFF
TRBJ1-2 | TRBD1 | . | TRBV24-1 | TGTGCCACCAAGGGGGCCGACTATGGCTACACCTTC | CATKGADYGYTF
TRBJ2-7 | TRBD2 | few | TRBV9 | TGTGCCAGCAGCTCCGGGACTAGCGGGATGCCCTACGAGCAGTACTTC | CASSSGTSGMPYEQYF
TRBJ2-5 | . | . | TRBV10-3 | TGTGCCATCAGGCCGGGACGGACGCAAGAGACCCAGTACTTC | CAIRPGRTQETQYF
TRBJ1-6 | . | many | TRBV2 | TGTGCCAGCGAGAGGAACGGATCACCCCTCCACTTT | CASERNGSPLHF
TRBJ2-7 | . | . | TRBV10-2 | TGCGCCACCAGAGGGGGGCACAGGGCCTACGAGCAGTACTTC | CATRGGHRAYEQYF
TRBJ1-2 | . | . | TRBV12-3/TRBV12-4 | TGTGCCAGCAGTTCCCCCGAAATGGAGGATGGCTACACCTTC | CASSSPEMEDGYTF
TRBJ1-4 | . | few | TRBV4-1 | TGCGCCAGCAGCCAAGATGTAGGGGGATGGACTAATGAAAAACTGTTTTTT | CASSQDVGGWTNEKLFF
TRBJ2-7 | TRBD1 | many | TRBV6-1 | TGTGCCAGCAGTAGGGACAGGGTTTTCTCCTACGAGCAGTACTTC | CASSRDRVFSYEQYF
TRBJ2-5 | TRBD1 | . | TRBV3-1 | TGTGCCAGCAGTCACGACAGGGCAGGAGGACCCCAGTACTTC | CASSHDRAGGPQYF
TRBJ1-2 | . | few | TRBV2 | TGTGCCAGCAACCCATTAGGCTATGGCTACACCTTC | CASNPLGYGYTF
TRBJ2-2 | . | . | TRBV27 | TGTGCCACCCGTAAAACCGGGGAGCTGTTTTTT | CATRKTGELFF
TRBJ2-7 | . | few | TRBV20-1 | TGCAGTGCTGAACCGGGACACCCCTACGAGCAGTACTTC | CSAEPGHPYEQYF
TRBJ2-2 | . | . | TRBV18 | TGTGCCAGCTCACCACGTCTAGGCGCGAACACCGGGGAGCTGTTTTTT | CASSPRLGANTGELFF
TRBJ1-4 | . | . | TRBV28 | TGTGCCAGCAGTTTCGCAGGGAGGCCTAATGAAAAACTGTTTTTT | CASSFAGRPNEKLFF
TRBJ1-2 | TRBD1 | many | TRBV5-1 | TGCGCCAGCAGCCCGCACGGGACAGCGGCTTATGGCTACACCTTC | CASSPHGTAAYGYTF
TRBJ1-5 | . | many | TRBV3-1 | TGTGCCAGCAGCCTACAGGGACTCTGGCAGCCCCAGCATTTT | CASSLQGLWQPQHF
TRBJ2-5 | . | many | TRBV7-9 | TGTGCCAGCAGCCCAAGAGGTAGCTCCAACAGCGGGGAGACCCAGTACTTC | CASSPRGSSNSGETQYF
TRBJ2-7 | . | . | TRBV20-1 | TGCAGTGCTCGCGCAGGGGATCGGGAGCAGTACTTC | CSARAGDREQYF
TRBJ1-1 | . | . | TRBV29-1 | TGCAGCGACAACAGGGATGGGGGCACTGAAGCTTTCTTT | CSDNRDGGTEAFF
TRBJ2-1 | . | . | TRBV6-1 | TGTGCCAGCACAACGGGGCGAGGAAATGAGCAGTTCTTC | CASTTGRGNEQFF